This TCR beta chain was sequenced during a study of cytomegalovirus exposure and HLA in healthy donors. About the study: HLA-typed donors were the source of about 81 million unique TCRs held in an early data release.

The PCR made use of 60 Vbeta and 13 Jbeta primers. Using immunoSEQ multiplex PCR, the repertoire was profiled, and TCRdb retains in-frame clones only, with some absent. The sample carries around 130,000 clones, approximately 78% recorded once. Concerning this clone: Antigen specificity is unknown.

Likely unrecorded immune exposures existed in these nominally healthy donors. Study-level results: In the analysis, some V segments, TRBV6-2 and TRBV6-3 included, were excluded as indistinguishable. It is likely that the observed cluster of highly shared sequence variants was a sequencing artifact.

The V and J ends lost 0 bases and 2 bases, in that order; junction bases with no gene match: 5. Germline V gene sequence: CDR1 SGHTA, CDR2 FQGTGA. The CDR3 consists of 16 residues. The rearrangement links TRBV7-3 to TRBJ2-5; 8 bases are shared with TRBD2. The receptor comes from a woman aged 35 to 49 in good health and CMV-seropositive. Sequencing was done on a sample of PBMCs. The CDR3 sequence is CASSLTGGAVQETQYF. The CDR3 nucleotides read TGTGCCAGCAGCTTAACCGGGGGGGCCGTACAAGAGACCCAGTACTTC.